Presented here are 27 T cell receptor beta chains from one specimen sequenced in a study of blood T cell repertoires in COVID-19. Sequenced by immunoSEQ multiplex PCR; TCRdb stores in-frame clones only, minus some. The table lists approximately 65,000 clones, roughly 92% of them singletons. Material: peripheral blood. The receptor source for this set is a man aged 65 to 79 with active COVID-19.

The gene calls are TRBV3-1 (or the pseudogene TRBV3-2) and TRBJ1-5; no definite D call. Trimming left V 1 base short and J 6 bases short, with 10 bases between. Germline V CDR1 and CDR2: LGHDT, YNNKEL (reference sequence). This CDR3 has 14 residues. The CDR3 DNA reads TGTGCCAGCAGCCAAGCCGGGAACGGTCAGCCCCAGCATTTT. Protein: CASSQAGNGQPQHF.

The rearrangement links TRBV23-1 to TRBJ1-1, with D tentatively TRBD1 (5 bases). TRBV23-1 is assigned to the ORF class and has an uncertain function. There are 20 residues in the CDR3. With 5 bases removed from V and 2 bases from J, the gap between germline ends came to 30 bases. The CDR3 coding sequence is TGCGCCAGCAGTGCTCCGCGTGATGTCGTCAGGGCCAATGAAAACACTGAAGCTTTCTTT. It yields the protein CASSAPRDVVRANENTEAFF.

The genes are TRBV20-1 and TRBJ2-3; a possible D gene is TRBD1 (6 bases). The CDR3 is 12 residues long. Germline V gives CDR1 DFQATT, CDR2 SNEGSKA (reference sequence). Deletions cut 3 bases from V and 8 bases from J, with 12 bases between. The CDR3 reads CSASGGGPTQYF. CDR3 nucleotides: TGCAGTGCTAGTGGTGGGGGCCCTACGCAGTATTTT.

CDR3 residues: CSVEDFGGATGTEAFF. The DNA for the CDR3 is TGCAGCGTTGAAGATTTTGGGGGCGCGACGGGAACTGAAGCTTTCTTT. The chain combines TRBV29-1 with TRBJ1-1; a possible D gene is TRBD1 (6 bases). CDR3 length: 16 amino acids. Germline V CDR1 and CDR2: SQVTM, ANQGSEA. Trimming removed 0 bases from V and 5 bases from J, with 19 bases in between.

This chain links TRBV5-1 with TRBJ2-5; D unresolved. The length of the CDR3 is 11 residues. Germline V CDR1 and CDR2: SGHRS, YFSETQ. With 6 bases removed from V and 3 bases from J, the gap between germline ends came to 6 bases. CDR3 amino acids: CASIAEETQYF. Here the CDR3 DNA reads TGCGCCAGCATTGCGGAAGAGACCCAGTACTTC.

This rearrangement joins TRBV5-4 to TRBJ2-1; perhaps TRBD2 as D (7 bases). Per germline, CDR1 SGHNT and CDR2 YYREEE (reference sequence). Trimming pared 1 base from V and 5 bases from J, leaving 16 bases between. The CDR3 totals 16 residues. In nucleotides, the CDR3 is TGTGCCAGCAGCTTGACGGGGGGCTTTGGTCACAATGAGCAGTTCTTC. This codes for CASSLTGGFGHNEQFF.

The V gene is TRBV13, the J gene TRBJ2-7, with 13 positions matching TRBD2. With V trimmed by 5 bases and J by 6 bases, 13 bases remained unmatched. The germline V gene encodes CDR1 PRHDT and CDR2 FYEKMQ (reference sequence). The CDR3 length is 17 residues. CDR3 sequence: CASSHTSGGAKVREQYF. The CDR3 nucleotides read TGTGCCAGCAGCCATACTAGCGGGGGGGCTAAGGTCCGCGAGCAGTACTTC.

This clone was observed a single time. The V call is TRBV10-3, the J call TRBJ2-1, with a tentative D call TRBD2 (7 bases). Trimming took 3 bases from V and 1 from J, leaving 22 bases between them. Germline V gene lookup returns CDR1 ENHRY and CDR2 SYGVKD. The CDR3 length is 19 residues. The CDR3 here is CAISDPSLRGGTSYNEQFF. As DNA, the CDR3 is TGTGCCATCAGTGATCCAAGCTTAAGGGGGGGAACATCCTACAATGAGCAGTTCTTC.

The CDR3 nucleotides read TGCGCCAGCAGCTTGGCCCCTAGCGGGGGGGCTAGCACAGATACGCAGTATTTT. This sequence encodes CASSLAPSGGASTDTQYF. V gene TRBV5-1 combines with J gene TRBJ2-3, with TRBD2 matching over 12 bases. The CDR3 extends over 18 amino acids. Germline assignment: CDR1 SGHRS and CDR2 YFSETQ. The J segment lost 0 bases and the V segment lost 0 bases, leaving 5 bases of the junction unmatched.

V and J are TRBV15 and TRBJ2-7, with D perhaps TRBD2 (5 bases). The V gene lost 0 bases and the J gene lost 2 bases, with 14 bases spanning the gap. The CDR3 extends over 16 amino acids. From germline, CDR1 is LNHNV and CDR2 YYDKDF (reference sequence). The chain's CDR3 is CATSRDLASGTYEQYF. CDR3 in DNA: TGTGCCACCAGCAGAGATCTTGCGAGCGGTACCTACGAGCAGTACTTC. The variable domain in full, with the rest retrieved from reference TRBV15 and TRBJ2-7, is DAMVIQNPRYQVTQFGKPVTLSCSQTLNHNVMYWYQQKSSQAPKLLFHYYDKDFNNEADTPDNFQSRRPNTSFCFLDIRSPGLGDTAMYLCATSRDLASGTYEQYFGPGTRLTVT.

This rearrangement joins TRBV3-1 (or the pseudogene TRBV3-2) to TRBJ1-2, with D unclear. CDR1 is LGHDT and CDR2 is YNNKEL in the germline V gene (reference sequence). The CDR3 is made up of 16 amino acids. Trimming took off 2 bases at V and 1 base at J, with 14 bases between the two ends. CDR3 sequence reads: CASSQPLGPINYGYTF. In DNA, the CDR3 is TGTGCCAGCAGCCAACCTTTGGGCCCCATTAACTATGGCTACACCTTC.

V and J are TRBV28 and TRBJ2-3; TRBD2 is a possible D gene (6 bases). V was clipped by 2 bases and J by 0 bases, with 9 bases between them. The CDR3 is 15 amino acids. Germline CDR1 and CDR2: MDHEN and SYDVKM. The CDR3 nucleotides are TGTGCCAGCAGTTTAACGGGGGTTAGCACAGATACGCAGTATTTT. It encodes CASSLTGVSTDTQYF.

J is TRBJ2-3 and V is TRBV19, with D perhaps TRBD2 (6 bases). Trimming removed 7 bases at V and 2 bases at J, with 16 bases between. This CDR3 spans 15 amino acids. The V gene's germline CDR1 is LNHDA and CDR2 SQIVND (reference sequence). CDR3 nucleotides: TGTGCCAGTACCTCGTCGGGGGTACCCACAGATACGCAGTATTTT. Its protein product is CASTSSGVPTDTQYF.

The CDR3 DNA follows: TGCGCCAGCAGCCAAGATCATGCCAAAAACATTCAGTACTTC. Protein: CASSQDHAKNIQYF. The J gene is TRBJ2-4, the V gene TRBV4-1; no firm D call. The CDR3 extends over 14 amino acids. With 0 bases removed from V and 1 base from J, the gap between germline ends came to 4 bases. Germline assignment: CDR1 MGHRA and CDR2 YSYEKL.

The V and J genes are TRBV5-1 and TRBJ1-2; 9 bases line up with TRBD1. Germline values: CDR1 SGHRS, CDR2 YFSETQ. This CDR3 comprises 13 residues. V trimming: 4 bases; J trimming: 8 bases; junction bases outside the gene matches: 6. The CDR3 reads CASSAGQGMGYTF. The CDR3 nucleotides read TGCGCCAGCAGCGCGGGACAGGGAATGGGCTACACCTTC.

The rearrangement joins TRBV2 to TRBJ2-3; no definite D call. The CDR3 has 11 amino acids. Trimming removed 2 bases at V and 6 bases at J, with 3 bases between. CDR1 SNHLY and CDR2 FYNNEI come from the germline V gene. This CDR3 is CASSELDTQYF. CDR3 bases: TGTGCCAGCAGTGAACTCGATACGCAGTATTTT.

The V and J genes are TRBV12-3 or TRBV12-4 and TRBJ2-1; 12 bases line up with TRBD2. The CDR3 is 12 residues long. V gave up 5 bases and J gave up 15 bases; unmatched junction bases: 5. CDR3 sequence reads: CASSPGLAGLFF. The DNA of the CDR3 is TGTGCCAGCAGTCCTGGACTAGCGGGGCTGTTCTTC.

This chain's CDR3 is CASSLIGQRTSNSPLHF. The DNA for the CDR3 is TGTGCCAGCAGTTTAATCGGACAGAGAACCTCAAATTCACCCCTCCACTTT. The chain employs TRBV27 and TRBJ1-6; the D gene is possibly TRBD1 (6 bases). The CDR3 covers 17 residues. The germline CDR1 and CDR2 sequences are MNHEY and SMNVEV (reference sequence). V gave up 2 bases and J gave up 7 bases, with 18 bases separating them.

V usage is TRBV18 and J usage is TRBJ1-1; D not certain. The CDR3 extends over 13 amino acids. From germline, CDR1 is KGHSH and CDR2 LQKENI. Trimming removed 3 bases from V and 0 bases from J, with 5 bases in between. CDR3 DNA: TGTGCCAGCTCACCCTCAGTGAACACTGAAGCTTTCTTT. This sequence encodes CASSPSVNTEAFF.

V usage is TRBV23-1 and J usage is TRBJ1-1; tentatively, D is TRBD1 (6 bases). TRBV23-1 counts as an open reading frame of uncertain function. Trimming cost V 6 bases and J 3 bases, with 23 bases left between them. CDR3 length: 17 residues. The CDR3 loop reads CASRYRDKSDYYTEAFF. The CDR3 DNA reads TGCGCCAGCAGATATCGGGACAAGTCAGACTACTACACTGAAGCTTTCTTT.

This clone occurred a few times. The genes are TRBV4-2 and TRBJ1-3; no clear D gene. CDR1 and CDR2 from the germline V gene are LGHNA and YNFKEQ. Trimming pared 0 bases from V and 0 bases from J, leaving 6 bases between. This CDR3 is built from 15 residues. Here the CDR3 reads CASSQDGSSGNTIYF. The DNA for the CDR3 is TGTGCCAGCAGCCAAGATGGCAGCTCTGGAAACACCATATATTTT.

This chain links TRBV5-1 with TRBJ2-3, with D perhaps TRBD2 (5 bases). Germline V gene lookup returns CDR1 SGHRS and CDR2 YFSETQ. The CDR3 length is 12 residues. The V and J ends lost 7 bases and 2 bases respectively, with 8 bases between them. This CDR3 reads CASSGFTDTQYF. CDR3 nucleotides: TGCGCCAGCTCGGGATTCACAGATACGCAGTATTTT.

In this sample, this clone turned up a few times. The chain has TRBV4-1 and TRBJ2-3, with D maybe TRBD2 (5 bases). The CDR3 has 15 residues. Germline V CDR1 and CDR2: MGHRA, YSYEKL. V was shortened by 1 base and J by 4 bases, with 12 bases between the two germline ends. As DNA, the CDR3 is TGCGCCAGCAGCCAAGGTTTCGGGATCGCAGATACGCAGTATTTT. Translating gives CASSQGFGIADTQYF.

The chain is built from TRBV7-2 and TRBJ2-1; 8 bases line up with TRBD2. CDR1 is SGHTA and CDR2 is FQGNSA in the germline V gene. With V trimmed by 1 base and J by 4 bases, 6 bases remained unmatched. This CDR3 has 16 amino acids. Here the CDR3 reads CASSLEYSGGYNEQFF. The CDR3 coding sequence is TGTGCCAGCAGCTTAGAGTACAGCGGGGGATACAATGAGCAGTTCTTC.

The chain recombines TRBV5-6 with TRBJ1-5; D is unresolved. The CDR3 consists of 13 residues. Germline-derived CDR1 and CDR2 are SGHDT and YYEEEE. Trimming removed 0 bases from V and 7 bases from J, with 8 bases in between. This chain's CDR3 is CASSLALSQPQHF. The CDR3, as DNA: TGTGCCAGCAGCTTGGCCCTAAGCCAGCCCCAGCATTTT.

The chain joins TRBV19 to TRBJ1-1; D remains ambiguous. Germline CDR1 reads LNHDA; CDR2 reads SQIVND (reference sequence). Deletions cut 10 bases from V and 5 bases from J, with 14 bases between. The CDR3 length is 12 residues. The CDR3 nucleotides read TGTGCCACATTCATGGCGGGTACTGAAGCTTTCTTT. Amino acids: CATFMAGTEAFF.

Here the CDR3 reads CATSLSDQPQHF. CDR3 nucleotides: TGTGCCACCAGTCTCTCAGATCAGCCCCAGCATTTT. The chain links TRBV24-1 to TRBJ1-5; D remains unclear. The CDR3 runs to 12 residues. CDR1 is KGHDR and CDR2 is SFDVKD in the germline V gene. With 6 bases removed from V and 5 bases from J, the gap between germline ends came to 7 bases.